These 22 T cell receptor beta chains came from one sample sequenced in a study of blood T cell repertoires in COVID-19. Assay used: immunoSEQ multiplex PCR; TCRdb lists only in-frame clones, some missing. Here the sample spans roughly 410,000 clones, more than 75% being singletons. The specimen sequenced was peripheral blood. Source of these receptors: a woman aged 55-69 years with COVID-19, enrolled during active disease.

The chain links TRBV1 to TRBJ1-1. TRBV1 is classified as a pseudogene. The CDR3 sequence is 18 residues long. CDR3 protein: CTSSQDWEGEDMNTEAFF. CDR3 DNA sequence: TGCACCAGCAGCCAAGATTGGGAGGGAGAAGATATGAACACTGAAGCTTTCTTT.

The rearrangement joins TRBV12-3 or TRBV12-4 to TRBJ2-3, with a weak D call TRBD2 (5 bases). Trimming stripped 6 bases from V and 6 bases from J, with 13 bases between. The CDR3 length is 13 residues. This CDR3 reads CASRNSGSDTQYF. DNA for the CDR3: TGTGCCAGCAGAAACAGCGGTTCGGATACGCAGTATTTT.

CDR3 sequence (DNA): TGTGCCAGCTCACCGGACAGGGGGGTCTCCGGGGAGCTGTTTTTT. This sequence encodes CASSPDRGVSGELFF. The V gene is TRBV18, the J gene TRBJ2-2; TRBD1 matches at 10 bases. CDR3 length: 15 residues. J lost 6 bases, V lost 3 bases, and 4 bases had no gene match. Germline lookup yields CDR1 KGHSH and CDR2 LQKENI.

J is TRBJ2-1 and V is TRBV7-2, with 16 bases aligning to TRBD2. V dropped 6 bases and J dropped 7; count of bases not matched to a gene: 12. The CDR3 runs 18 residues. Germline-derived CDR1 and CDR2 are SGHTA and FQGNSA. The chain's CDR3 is CASSFTGTSGGAFNEQFF. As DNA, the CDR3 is TGTGCCAGCAGTTTCACCGGGACTAGCGGGGGGGCCTTTAATGAGCAGTTCTTC.

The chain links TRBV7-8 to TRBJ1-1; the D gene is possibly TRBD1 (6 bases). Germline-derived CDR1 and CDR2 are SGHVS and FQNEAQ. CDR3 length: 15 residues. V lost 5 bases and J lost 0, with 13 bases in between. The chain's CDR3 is CASSLRTAVNTEAFF. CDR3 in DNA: TGTGCCAGCAGCCTGCGGACAGCAGTGAACACTGAAGCTTTCTTT. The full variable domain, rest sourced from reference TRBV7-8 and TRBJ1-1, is GAGVSQSPRYKVAKRGQDVALRCDPISGHVSLFWYQQALGQGPEFLTYFQNEAQLDKSGLPSDRFFAERPEGSVSTLKIQRTQQEDSAVYLCASSLRTAVNTEAFFGQGTRLTVV.

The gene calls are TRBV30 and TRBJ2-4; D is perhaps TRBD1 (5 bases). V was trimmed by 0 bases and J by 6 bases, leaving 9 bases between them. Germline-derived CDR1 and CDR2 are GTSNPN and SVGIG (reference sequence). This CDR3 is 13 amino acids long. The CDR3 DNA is TGTGCCTGGAGTGTAGTAGGGGCAAACATTCAGTACTTC. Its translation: CAWSVVGANIQYF.

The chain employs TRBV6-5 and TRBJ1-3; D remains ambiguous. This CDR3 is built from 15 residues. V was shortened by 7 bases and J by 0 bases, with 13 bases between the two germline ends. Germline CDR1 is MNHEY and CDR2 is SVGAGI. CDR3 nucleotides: TGTGCCAGCATCCCATCGCGGGCCTCTGGAAACACCATATATTTT. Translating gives CASIPSRASGNTIYF.

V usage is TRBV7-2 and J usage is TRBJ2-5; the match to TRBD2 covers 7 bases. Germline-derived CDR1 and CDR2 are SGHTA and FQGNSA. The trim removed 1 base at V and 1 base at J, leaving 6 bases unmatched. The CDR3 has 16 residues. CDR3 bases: TGTGCCAGCAGCTTAGTTGGGGGGGGACTCCAAGAGACCCAGTACTTC. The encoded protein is CASSLVGGGLQETQYF.

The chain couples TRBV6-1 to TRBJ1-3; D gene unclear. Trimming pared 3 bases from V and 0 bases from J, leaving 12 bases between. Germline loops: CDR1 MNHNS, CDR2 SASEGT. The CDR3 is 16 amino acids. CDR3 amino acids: CASSENRRISGNTIYF. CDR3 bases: TGTGCCAGCAGTGAGAATAGGCGGATCTCTGGAAACACCATATATTTT.

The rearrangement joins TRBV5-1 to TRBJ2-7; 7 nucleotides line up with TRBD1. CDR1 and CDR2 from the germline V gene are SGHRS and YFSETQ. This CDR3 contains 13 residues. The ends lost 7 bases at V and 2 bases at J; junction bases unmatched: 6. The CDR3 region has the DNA TGCGCCAGCGCGGGCGACAGGGCCTACGAGCAGTACTTC. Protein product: CASAGDRAYEQYF.

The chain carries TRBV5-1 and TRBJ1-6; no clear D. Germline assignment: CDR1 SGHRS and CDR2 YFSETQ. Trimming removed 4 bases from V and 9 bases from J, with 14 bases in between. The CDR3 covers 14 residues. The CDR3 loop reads CASSQDGVPSPLHF. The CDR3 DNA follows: TGCGCCAGCAGCCAGGACGGGGTACCTTCACCCCTCCACTTT.

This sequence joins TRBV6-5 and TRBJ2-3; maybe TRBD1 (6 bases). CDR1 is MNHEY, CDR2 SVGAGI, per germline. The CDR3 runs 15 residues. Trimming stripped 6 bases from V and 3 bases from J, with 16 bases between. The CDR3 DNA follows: TGTGCCAGCAGCCCCCCAGGCAGGGGAACAGATACGCAGTATTTT. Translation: CASSPPGRGTDTQYF.

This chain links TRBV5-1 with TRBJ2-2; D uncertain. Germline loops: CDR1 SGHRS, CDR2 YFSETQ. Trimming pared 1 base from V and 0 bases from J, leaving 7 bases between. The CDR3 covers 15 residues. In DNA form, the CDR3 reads TGCGCCAGCAGCTTGCAAGGAGCGAACACCGGGGAGCTGTTTTTT. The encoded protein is CASSLQGANTGELFF.

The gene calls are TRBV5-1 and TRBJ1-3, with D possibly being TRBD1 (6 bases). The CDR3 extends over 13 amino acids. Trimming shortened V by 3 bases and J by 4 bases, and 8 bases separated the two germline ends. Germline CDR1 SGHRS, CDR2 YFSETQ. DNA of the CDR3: TGCGCCAGCAGCTATACAGGGGGAAACACCATATATTTT. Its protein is CASSYTGGNTIYF. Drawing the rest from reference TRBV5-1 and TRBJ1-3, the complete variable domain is KAGVTQTPRYLIKTRGQQVTLSCSPISGHRSVSWYQQTPGQGLQFLFEYFSETQRNKGNFPGRFSGRQFSNSRSEMNVSTLELGDSALYLCASSYTGGNTIYFGEGSWLTVV.

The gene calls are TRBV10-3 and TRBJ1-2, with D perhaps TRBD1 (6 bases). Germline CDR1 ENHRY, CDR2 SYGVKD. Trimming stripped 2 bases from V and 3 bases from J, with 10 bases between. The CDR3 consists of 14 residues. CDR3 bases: TGTGCCATCAGTGAGCGGGGGGCGGACTATGGCTACACCTTC. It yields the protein CAISERGADYGYTF.

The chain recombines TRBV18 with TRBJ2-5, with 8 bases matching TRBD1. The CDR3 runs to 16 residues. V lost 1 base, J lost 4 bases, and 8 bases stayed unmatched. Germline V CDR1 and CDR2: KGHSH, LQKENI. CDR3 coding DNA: TGTGCCAGCTCACCACTAAGCGCAGGGGGCTTAGAGACCCAGTACTTC. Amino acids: CASSPLSAGGLETQYF. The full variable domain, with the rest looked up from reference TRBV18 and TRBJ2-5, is NAGVMQNPRHLVRRRGQEARLRCSPMKGHSHVYWYRQLPEEGLKFMVYLQKENIIDESGMPKERFSAEFPKEGPSILRIQQVVRGDSAAYFCASSPLSAGGLETQYFGPGTRLLVL.

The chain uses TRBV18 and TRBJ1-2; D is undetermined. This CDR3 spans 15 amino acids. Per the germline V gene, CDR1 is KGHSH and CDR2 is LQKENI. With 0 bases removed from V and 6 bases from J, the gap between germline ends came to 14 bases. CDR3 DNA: TGTGCCAGCTCACCACCGGAGGGCGCGGTGGATGGCTACACCTTC. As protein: CASSPPEGAVDGYTF.

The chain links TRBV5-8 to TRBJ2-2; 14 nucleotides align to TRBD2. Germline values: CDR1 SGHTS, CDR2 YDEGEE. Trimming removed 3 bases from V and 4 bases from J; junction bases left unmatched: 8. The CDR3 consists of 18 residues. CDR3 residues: CASSSTRLAGGTTGELFF. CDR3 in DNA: TGTGCCAGCAGCTCCACCAGACTAGCGGGGGGGACCACCGGGGAGCTGTTTTTT.

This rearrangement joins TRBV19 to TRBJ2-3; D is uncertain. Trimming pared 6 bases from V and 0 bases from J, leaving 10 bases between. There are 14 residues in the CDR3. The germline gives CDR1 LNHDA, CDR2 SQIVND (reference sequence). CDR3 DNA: TGTGCCAGTAGACCACCCTATAGCACAGATACGCAGTATTTT. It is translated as CASRPPYSTDTQYF.

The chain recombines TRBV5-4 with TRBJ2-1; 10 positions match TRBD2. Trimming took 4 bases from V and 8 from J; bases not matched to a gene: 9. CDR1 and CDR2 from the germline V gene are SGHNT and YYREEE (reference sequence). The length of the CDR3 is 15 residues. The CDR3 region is CASSLGAGGPYEQFF. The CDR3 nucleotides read TGTGCCAGCAGCCTGGGAGCGGGGGGGCCCTATGAGCAGTTCTTC.

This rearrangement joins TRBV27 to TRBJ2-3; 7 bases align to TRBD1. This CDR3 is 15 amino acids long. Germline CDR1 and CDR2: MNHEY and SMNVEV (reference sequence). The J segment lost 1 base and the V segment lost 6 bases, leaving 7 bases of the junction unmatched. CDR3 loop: CASSRDRAGTDTQYF. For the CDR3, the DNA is TGTGCCAGCAGCCGAGACAGGGCCGGCACAGATACGCAGTATTTT.

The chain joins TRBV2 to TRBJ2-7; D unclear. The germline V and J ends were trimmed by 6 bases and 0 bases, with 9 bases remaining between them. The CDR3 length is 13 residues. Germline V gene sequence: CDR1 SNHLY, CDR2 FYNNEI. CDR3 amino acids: CASRVPGSYEQYF. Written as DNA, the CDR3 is TGTGCCAGCAGGGTCCCAGGCTCCTACGAGCAGTACTTC.